This T cell receptor (beta chain) emerged from a study of patients and donors after allogeneic stem cell transplantation (dated by TCRdb to the early 2020s). Libraries were built with RT-PCR. Sequencing was performed on a NextSeq 550. The public reads were reanalyzed by TCRdb: fastp trimming at Q25, MiXCR alignment, in-frame beta chains only. Identical CDR3 protein sequences are pooled into one entry, listed with their most common genes and DNA. A total of hundreds of thousands of distinct CDR3 sequences appear in this sample, 16% of them only once. The ten biggest clones cover 6.5% to 7.5% of the sample. Including the terminal cysteine and phenylalanine, the CDR3 comprises 16 residues. Left in the record is the CDR3 DNA by itself, 48 bases read in frame from the first base. CDR1 and CDR2 were assigned from the germline V gene as SGHRS and YFSETQ. V loses 0 bases at its end and J loses 1 base; junction bases beyond the gene matches: 3.

Ten or more counts support this clonotype. Its antigen is unknown. Base quality data are lacking; no much larger clone is found one base away. The sequencing input was blood, either unsorted or a sorted T cell fraction (not recorded which). Here the chain combines TRBV5-1 and TRBJ2-2, with TRBD1 matching 7 junction bases. The receptor comes from a human donor who was either an allogeneic HSCT recipient or a stem cell or donor lymphocyte infusion donor (not recorded which). It is not recorded whose cells these are; they may come from a transplant donor. The nucleotides read TGCGCCAGCAGCTTGGGGGACAGAGGGAACACCGGGGAGCTGTTTTTT. This codes for CASSLGDRGNTGELFF.